A selection of T cell receptor beta chains follows, all from one sample in a study of blood T cell repertoires in COVID-19. Assay: immunoSEQ multiplex PCR; the TCRdb copy retains only in-frame clones and omits some. Of about 200,000 clones in the sample, over 75% were seen once. What was sequenced was peripheral blood. The receptor source for this set is a man older than 75 with acute or convalescent COVID-19. The CDR3 runs from the conserved cysteine through the conserved F or W. The size of a clone is reported for some rows only, either as once, few or many, or as a class for expanded clones.

clone size | CDR3 length | V gene | CDR3 protein
NA | 13 | TRBV19 | CASSTGRGMAQYF
NA | 16 | TRBV18 | CASSPPWREGHDEQFF
NA | 16 | TRBV5-1 | CASSLEGSSYNSPLHF
NA | 14 | TRBV2 | CASSDGTRTNEQFF
NA | 12 | TRBV27 | CASAFGGHEQFF
NA | 13 | TRBV12-3/TRBV12-4 | CASSLGTSGSSYF
once | 15 | TRBV19 | CASRGGEAGANVLTF
NA | 14 | TRBV18 | CASSTTSVTDTQYF
NA | 14 | TRBV10-3 | CAISVLGGNSPLHF
few | 15 | TRBV6-2/TRBV6-3 | CASSYGGLAADTQYF
NA | 16 | TRBV30 | CAWSVIGANSGNTIYF
NA | 15 | TRBV5-1 | CASSLVPGANYGYTF
NA | 13 | TRBV5-4 | CASKRSSGNTIYF
NA | 17 | TRBV4-3 | CASSQEPGRAGANVLTF
NA | 15 | TRBV27 | CASRLLGTLNEKLFF
NA | 12 | TRBV7-6 | CASSMDSNEQFF